This T cell receptor beta chain derives from a study of T cell clonotyping in hematopoietic cell transplantation. The CDR3 is made up of 14 amino acids. V lost 2 bases, J lost 0 bases, and 6 bases lay in between. Germline values: CDR1 SGHNT, CDR2 YYREEE (reference sequence). This clone was detected a few times. Its antigen remains unknown. Study-wide results and limits: Recipient TCR diversity dropped after transplant; expanded clonotypes rose from day 30 to 180.

Profiling relied on immunoSEQ multiplex PCR, and the TCRdb table lists in-frame clones only, not all of them. The sample lists 35,000 to 45,000 clones, about 87% seen once, with nearly 2% in the top ten. The source material was peripheral blood mononuclear cells. The V call is TRBV5-4, the J call TRBJ1-5; D not certain. The sequence was collected from a woman between 35 and 50 years old in good health. Some clones in this sample may be carry-over from other donors' samples. CDR3 sequence reads: CASSFGNSNQPQHF. The CDR3 bases are TGTGCCAGCAGCTTTGGGAATAGCAATCAGCCCCAGCATTTT. Together with reference TRBV5-4 and TRBJ1-5, the CDR3 gives the full variable domain: ETGVTQSPTHLIKTRGQQVTLRCSSQSGHNTVSWYQQALGQGPQFIFQYYREEENGRGNFPPRFSGLQFPNYSSELNVNALELDDSALYLCASSFGNSNQPQHFGDGTRLSIL.